Sequencing of this T cell receptor beta chain was carried out in a study of blood T cell repertoires in COVID-19. The data were produced by immunoSEQ multiplex PCR, yet TCRdb's version contains in-frame clones alone and is incomplete. The sample lists nearly 50,000 clones; about 90% were seen once. From germline, CDR1 is PRHDT and CDR2 FYEKMQ (reference sequence). The CDR3 is 14 residues long. The ends lost 5 bases at V and 8 bases at J; junction bases unmatched: 8. The chain employs TRBV13 and TRBJ1-2; the match to TRBD1 covers 10 bases. This TCR was sampled from a woman of 80 years or more with COVID-19, enrolled during active disease. The source material was peripheral blood. As DNA, the CDR3 is TGTGCCAGCAGCGTTTTGACAGGGGGCGGCGGCTACACCTTC. Translation gives CASSVLTGGGGYTF.